Described below is a single TCR beta chain sequence and its context. Its target is not known. The CDR3 extends 3 residues past the end of the read, so its final part is completed from the germline J gene. Data came from immunoSEQ multiplex PCR; TCRdb stores just in-frame clones and leaves some out. The sample includes 31,000 or so clones. The source of the sample is a study of T cells in women clearing cervical HPV infection. About the study: Donors had HPV16-related CIN3 or worse; 2 had invasive cancer. Case blood was drawn when the lesion was first found; control blood after infection became undetectable.

Overall study results and limits: CIN3+ cases had significantly higher TCR repertoire richness than controls, but evenness did not differ. Controls had more TRBV6-7 (approximately 0.15%) than cases (roughly 0.11%).

V was shortened by 7 bases and J by 1 base, with 10 bases between the two germline ends. Looked up from germline, CDR1 is LNHDA and CDR2 is SQIVND (reference sequence). The CDR3 sequence is 13 residues long. The sequence was obtained from a woman between 18 and 70 years old with a cervical HPV16 infection that either progressed to CIN3+ or cleared (not recorded which). The specimen was blood buffy coat. The rearrangement joins TRBV19 to TRBJ1-1; no firm D call. This CDR3 reads CASTLSGNTEAFF. The CDR3 DNA, read in part, is TGTGCCAGTACCCTGTCGGGGAACACTGAA.